This T cell receptor (beta chain) was obtained from a study of molecular identifiers for immune sequencing clone quantification. Study at large: In replicates, RNA from around 18,000 or 91,000 naive CD8 cells was divided five ways and four parts were sequenced.

This clonotype appeared many times. MiXCR was run by TCRdb on the PCR reads, yielding one entry per CDR3 protein. In the table there are approximately 630,000 distinct CDR3 sequences, less than 30% of which are singletons. The CDR3 is 15 amino acids. CDR1 is LGHNA and CDR2 is YSLEER in the germline V gene. The J segment lost 5 bases and the V segment lost 1 base, leaving 6 bases of the junction unmatched. Sorted naive CD8 T cells were those defined as CD8+CD4-CCR7+CD45RA+. Sequenced: naive CD8+ T cells from blood, with Jurkat cell RNA spiked in. Subset in this sample: FACS-sorted CD8+CD4-CCR7+CD45RA+ naive T cells. The V gene is TRBV4-3, the J gene TRBJ2-3, with 7 positions matching TRBD2. The source of this sequence is a human donor in good health. Some libraries in this study had Jurkat cell RNA spiked in. DNA of the CDR3: TGCGCCAGCAGCCAAGTTATTGGGAGGGGAGATACGCAGTATTTT. It encodes CASSQVIGRGDTQYF.